Here is one TCR beta chain with its context. These data originate in a study of shared clonotypes between healthy human individuals. Deep was the level used in running the assay. The repertoire was sequenced with immunoSEQ multiplex PCR; TCRdb's copy has only in-frame clones and lacks some. The sample holds some 2,000,000 clones; about 95% are singletons and the top ten take more than 0.1%. From germline, CDR1 is SGHRS and CDR2 YFSETQ. This CDR3 contains 14 residues. The ends lost 0 bases at V and 5 bases at J; junction bases unmatched: 4. This TCR was sampled from a man aged 18-30 years in good health. The chain recombines TRBV5-1 with TRBJ2-7, with TRBD1 matching 8 bases. The specimen was naive CD4+ T cells sorted from blood. The subset is: CD45RA+ positively selected. The CDR3 loop reads CASSLVQGAHEQYF. For the CDR3, the DNA is TGCGCCAGCAGCTTGGTTCAGGGGGCTCACGAGCAGTACTTC.